Listed below are T cell receptor beta chains from one sample, sequenced in a study of blood T cell repertoires in COVID-19. Produced via immunoSEQ multiplex PCR; TCRdb's table is partial and in-frame only. This sample has about 240,000 clones, with about 88% found just once. The source material was peripheral blood. The receptors originated from a woman between 35 and 50 years old who had recovered from COVID-19. Each CDR3 is given with its conserved first and last residue. A D gene is named only where the DNA matches it firmly. Clone size is not always given. Where it is, it says once, few, many or a class for expanded clones.

clone size	D gene	V gene	J gene	CDR3 protein	CDR3 DNA
NA	TRBD1	TRBV18	TRBJ1-1	CASSPPNGQGITEAFF	TGTGCCAGCTCACCACCCAACGGACAGGGAATCACTGAAGCTTTCTTT
NA	NA	TRBV19	TRBJ1-5	CASWDGGHQPQHF	TGTGCCAGTTGGGACGGGGGTCATCAGCCCCAGCATTTT
NA	NA	TRBV6-2/TRBV6-3	TRBJ1-2	CASSYGGGYGYTF	TGTGCCAGCAGTTACGGGGGAGGCTATGGCTACACCTTC
NA	NA	TRBV4-3	TRBJ1-4	CASSQGQSNEKLFF	TGCGCCAGCAGCCAAGGGCAGTCTAATGAAAAACTGTTTTTT
NA	TRBD1	TRBV2	TRBJ1-4	CASSRDSGKLFF	TGTGCCAGCAGCCGGGACAGCGGAAAACTGTTTTTT
once	NA	TRBV25-1	TRBJ2-1	CASSPSAVGLEQFF	TGTGCCAGCAGTCCCAGTGCGGTGGGGCTTGAGCAGTTCTTC
NA	TRBD2	TRBV7-3	TRBJ2-1	CASSLSPPGPGRGEQFF	TGTGCCAGCAGCTTAAGCCCCCCGGGGCCAGGGAGGGGTGAGCAGTTCTTC
NA	TRBD1	TRBV29-1	TRBJ1-2	CSVAGTGAGYTF	TGCAGCGTCGCCGGGACAGGGGCTGGCTACACCTTC
NA	NA	TRBV4-3	TRBJ1-2	CASSHGGGYGYTF	TGCGCCAGCAGCCACGGGGGGGGCTATGGCTACACCTTC
NA	TRBD1	TRBV10-3	TRBJ2-5	CAISDGQGQETQYF	TGTGCCATCAGTGACGGACAGGGGCAAGAGACCCAGTACTTC
NA	TRBD2	TRBV27	TRBJ2-2	CASSLGPRGAGELFF	TGTGCCAGCAGTTTGGGGCCTCGGGGGGCCGGGGAGCTGTTTTTT
NA	NA	TRBV28	TRBJ1-2	CASSLVWGGNYGYTF	TGTGCCAGCAGTTTAGTTTGGGGCGGTAACTATGGCTACACCTTC
NA	TRBD1	TRBV27	TRBJ1-2	CTSSRTGALRGYTF	TGTACCAGCAGCCGCACAGGGGCGTTACGTGGCTACACCTTC
once	TRBD1	TRBV19	TRBJ2-1	CASSIRQGTYNEQFF	TGTGCCAGTAGTATCCGACAGGGGACCTACAATGAGCAGTTCTTC
once	NA	TRBV30	TRBJ1-4	CAGHREGGEKLFF	TGTGCCGGCCACAGGGAAGGGGGTGAAAAACTGTTTTTT
NA	NA	TRBV7-9	TRBJ2-5	CASTPTGGETQYF	TGTGCCAGCACCCCAACTGGAGGGGAGACCCAGTACTTC
once	NA	TRBV6-2/TRBV6-3	TRBJ1-5	CASSYPGRPQHF	TGTGCCAGCAGTTACCCAGGCCGGCCCCAGCATTTT
few	NA	TRBV4-3	TRBJ1-1	CASSQVPGGPNTEAFF	TGCGCCAGCAGCCAAGTCCCCGGAGGACCGAACACTGAAGCTTTCTTT
NA	NA	TRBV6-5	TRBJ1-5	CASSYSAGGNQPQHF	TGTGCCAGCAGTTACTCGGCCGGGGGCAATCAGCCCCAGCATTTT
NA	NA	TRBV7-9	TRBJ2-7	CASGGIAIYEQYF	TGTGCCAGCGGGGGCATCGCCATCTACGAGCAGTACTTC
NA	TRBD1	TRBV3-1/TRBV3-2	TRBJ2-2	CASSLTGGSGELFF	TGTGCCAGCAGCCTTACAGGGGGCTCCGGGGAGCTGTTTTTT
once	TRBD1	TRBV28	TRBJ1-4	CASSPPGRGLKEKLFF	TGTGCCAGCAGCCCCCCGGGCAGGGGGCTTAAAGAAAAACTGTTTTTT
NA	TRBD2	TRBV7-2	TRBJ2-7	CASSATSGGTPYEQYF	TGTGCCAGCAGCGCAACTAGCGGGGGTACCCCCTACGAGCAGTACTTC
NA	NA	TRBV30	TRBJ2-2	CAWSRGAANTGELFF	TGTGCCTGGAGTCGGGGGGCAGCGAACACCGGGGAGCTGTTTTTT
NA	TRBD1	TRBV9	TRBJ1-5	CASSPTGENQPQHF	TGTGCCAGCAGCCCCACAGGGGAAAATCAGCCCCAGCATTTT
NA	TRBD1	TRBV5-1	TRBJ1-4	CASSPGQGSTNEKLFF	TGCGCCAGCAGCCCCGGACAGGGCTCCACTAATGAAAAACTGTTTTTT
NA	TRBD2	TRBV27	TRBJ2-7	CASSFGGRANEQYF	TGTGCCAGCAGTTTCGGCGGGAGGGCCAACGAGCAGTACTTC
once	TRBD1	TRBV7-6	TRBJ1-2	CASSYRTGLMNYGYTF	TGTGCCAGCAGCTACAGGACAGGCCTAATGAACTATGGCTACACCTTC
NA	TRBD2	TRBV9	TRBJ2-4	CASSPKAGGPPETF	TGTGCCAGCAGCCCGAAGGCGGGAGGGCCCCCCGAGACCTTC
NA	NA	TRBV27	TRBJ1-1	CASSFPGRAEAFF	TGTGCCAGCAGTTTCCCCGGCAGGGCGGAGGCTTTCTTT
NA	TRBD2	TRBV3-1/TRBV3-2	TRBJ2-1	CASSHPWGGSSYNEQFF	TGTGCCAGCAGCCACCCCTGGGGCGGGAGCTCCTACAATGAGCAGTTCTTC
NA	TRBD1	TRBV28	TRBJ2-5	CASRQGQPQETQYF	TGTGCCAGCAGGCAGGGACAGCCCCAAGAGACCCAGTACTTC
NA	NA	TRBV30	TRBJ2-5	CAWRVGASAQETQYF	TGTGCCTGGAGGGTAGGGGCTAGCGCCCAAGAGACCCAGTACTTC
NA	TRBD2	TRBV12-3/TRBV12-4	TRBJ2-1	CASSLWEGNEQFF	TGTGCCAGCAGTTTGTGGGAGGGCAATGAGCAGTTCTTC